A single sample gave rise to the 19 T cell receptor beta chains below, sequenced in a study of T cell changes during pregnancy in multiple sclerosis. Assay used: immunoSEQ multiplex PCR; TCRdb lists only in-frame clones, some missing. This sample carries about 59,000 clones, 90% to 95% of them seen once, and the ten largest clones take approximately 0.9%. Material: peripheral blood, obtained before pregnancy. The receptors originated from a female donor with multiple sclerosis, enrolled in a pregnancy study.

This chain links TRBV2 with TRBJ1-1; weak D call: TRBD1 (6 bases). Germline values: CDR1 SNHLY, CDR2 FYNNEI. The CDR3 spans 14 residues. Trimming stripped 9 bases from V and 1 base from J, with 15 bases between. CDR3 nucleotides: TGTGCCAGTTCGTCCGGACAGAAGAACACTGAAGCTTTCTTT. Residues: CASSSGQKNTEAFF.

The genes are TRBV28 and TRBJ2-2, with D possibly matching TRBD1 (6 bases). There are 14 residues in the CDR3. CDR1 MDHEN and CDR2 SYDVKM come from the germline V gene. Trimming removed 9 bases at V and 6 bases at J, with 17 bases between. Written as DNA, the CDR3 is TGTGCCAGTCTAACCGGGACAATGGCCGGGGAGCTGTTTTTT. It yields the protein CASLTGTMAGELFF.

The chain is built from TRBV7-2 and TRBJ1-5; 8 bases match TRBD1. This CDR3 contains 13 residues. Losses at the gene ends were 5 bases for V and 6 bases for J; bases not matched to a gene: 3. Germline lookup yields CDR1 SGHTA and CDR2 FQGNSA. In DNA form, the CDR3 reads TGTGCCAGCAGCCAGGACAGGGTTCAGCCCCAGCATTTT. This sequence encodes CASSQDRVQPQHF.

V usage is TRBV5-1 and J usage is TRBJ1-1; TRBD1 agrees at 7 bases. Germline V lookup: CDR1 SGHRS, CDR2 YFSETQ. This CDR3 is 14 amino acids long. V was clipped by 2 bases and J by 4 bases; unmatched bases: 5. This CDR3 reads CASSFGTVGTEAFF. The CDR3 nucleotides read TGCGCCAGCAGCTTCGGGACAGTGGGCACTGAAGCTTTCTTT.

The gene calls are TRBV18 and TRBJ1-1; D perhaps matches TRBD1 (6 bases). The V end was cut by 3 bases, the J end by 10 bases, with 12 bases between. The CDR3 has 12 residues. The V gene's germline CDR1 is KGHSH and CDR2 LQKENI. CDR3: CASSPTGTLAFF. For the CDR3, the DNA is TGTGCCAGCTCACCGACCGGGACACTAGCTTTCTTT.

The chain couples TRBV19 to TRBJ1-2; D uncertain. The germline gives CDR1 LNHDA, CDR2 SQIVND (reference sequence). The CDR3 sequence is 15 residues long. V was cut by 10 bases and J by 4 bases, with 22 bases left in between. The CDR3 region is CATSPGQARAYGYTF. The CDR3 nucleotides read TGTGCCACCTCCCCGGGCCAAGCGCGGGCCTATGGCTACACCTTC.

The chain has TRBV6-6 and TRBJ2-5; no clear D gene. The germline V gene has CDR1 MNHNY and CDR2 SVGAGI (reference sequence). The CDR3 runs to 14 residues. V lost 1 base to trimming and J lost 5 bases, with 11 bases between them. CDR3: CASSYLSSLETQYF. DNA for the CDR3: TGTGCCAGCAGTTACTTGAGTAGTCTCGAGACCCAGTACTTC.

The chain uses TRBV7-2 and TRBJ1-2; no clear D gene. The CDR3 is 12 residues long. Per germline, CDR1 SGHTA and CDR2 FQGNSA. V dropped 5 bases and J dropped 3 bases, with 7 bases sitting between them. The CDR3: CASSTYYYGYTF. In DNA form, the CDR3 reads TGTGCCAGCAGCACTTATTACTATGGCTACACCTTC.

The chain uses TRBV18 and TRBJ1-6, with 10 bases that match TRBD1. The V gene's germline CDR1 is KGHSH and CDR2 LQKENI. V was pared by 1 base and J by 4 bases, with 4 bases of the junction left unmatched. This CDR3 is 17 amino acids long. The CDR3 sequence is CASSPLGQGNYNSPLHF. CDR3 nucleotides: TGTGCCAGCTCACCACTGGGACAGGGGAATTATAATTCACCCCTCCACTTT.

This chain's CDR3 is CASSGADYNEQFF. The DNA of the CDR3 is TGTGCCAGCAGCGGGGCAGACTACAATGAGCAGTTCTTC. This chain links TRBV9 with TRBJ2-1; no firm D call. The CDR3 has 13 residues. Germline V gene lookup returns CDR1 SGDLS and CDR2 YYNGEE. The V end lost 3 bases, the J end lost 3 bases, and 7 bases lay between the germline ends.

This chain uses TRBV7-9 with TRBJ1-5; a weak D match, TRBD1 (6 bases). Trimming took off 5 bases at V and 6 bases at J, with 17 bases between the two ends. The CDR3 runs 15 residues. The germline V gene has CDR1 SEHNR and CDR2 FQNEAQ (reference sequence). The chain's CDR3 is CASSEGTSVGQPQHF. The DNA of the CDR3 is TGTGCCAGCAGCGAGGGGACATCGGTTGGTCAGCCCCAGCATTTT. Variable domain in full (rest from reference TRBV7-9 and TRBJ1-5): DTGVSQNPRHKITKRGQNVTFRCDPISEHNRLYWYRQTLGQGPEFLTYFQNEAQLEKSRLLSDRFSAERPKGSFSTLEIQRTEQGDSAMYLCASSEGTSVGQPQHFGDGTRLSIL.

J is TRBJ2-1 and V is TRBV4-1; D is perhaps TRBD1 (6 bases). Trimming left V 1 base short and J 5 bases short, with 15 bases between. CDR3 length: 16 residues. Germline V gives CDR1 MGHRA, CDR2 YSYEKL. CDR3 in DNA: TGCGCCAGCAGCCAAGTCCCGACAGGCAGAGACAATGAGCAGTTCTTC. Amino acids: CASSQVPTGRDNEQFF.

This chain joins TRBV7-6 and TRBJ1-6; D may be TRBD1 (5 bases). The length of the CDR3 is 14 residues. Trimming cost V 1 base and J 6 bases, with 7 bases left between them. Germline V gene lookup returns CDR1 SGHVS and CDR2 FNYEAQ. CDR3 amino acids: CASSLEGLNSPLHF. The CDR3 DNA follows: TGTGCCAGCAGCTTAGAGGGGCTTAATTCACCCCTCCACTTT. Combining the CDR3 with reference TRBV7-6 and TRBJ1-6 gives the whole variable domain GAGVSQSPRYKVTKRGQDVALRCDPISGHVSLYWYRQALGQGPEFLTYFNYEAQQDKSGLPNDRFSAERPEGSISTLTIQRTEQRDSAMYRCASSLEGLNSPLHFGNGTRLTVT.

The V and J genes are TRBV2 and TRBJ1-2; 8 bases are shared with TRBD1. The CDR3 is 17 residues long. The trim removed 2 bases at V and 0 bases at J, leaving 8 bases unmatched. CDR1 and CDR2 (germline): SNHLY, FYNNEI. CDR3 region: CASSESQGALTNYGYTF. The CDR3 DNA reads TGTGCCAGCAGTGAATCCCAGGGGGCGCTTACTAACTATGGCTACACCTTC. The full variable domain, with the rest looked up from reference TRBV2 and TRBJ1-2, is EPEVTQTPSHQVTQMGQEVILRCVPISNHLYFYWYRQILGQKVEFLVSFYNNEISEKSEIFDDQFSVERPDGSNFTLKIRSTKLEDSAMYFCASSESQGALTNYGYTFGSGTRLTVV.

J is TRBJ1-2 and V is TRBV7-9; 8 nucleotides agree with TRBD1. This CDR3 is 16 amino acids long. The junction had 10 bases not matched to a gene; V was cut back by 5 bases and J by 2 bases. Germline-derived CDR1 and CDR2 are SEHNR and FQNEAQ (reference sequence). CDR3 sequence: CASSPRDRSPNYGYTF. The CDR3 DNA reads TGTGCCAGCAGCCCCCGGGACAGGTCGCCCAACTATGGCTACACCTTC.

CDR3 DNA sequence: TGTGCCAGCAGTGCGGCAGGGTGGAACACTGAAGCTTTCTTT. It is translated as CASSAAGWNTEAFF. The chain couples TRBV25-1 to TRBJ1-1, with D perhaps matching TRBD1 (5 bases). This CDR3 is built from 14 residues. V was trimmed by 4 bases and J by 1 base, leaving 10 bases between them. CDR1 and CDR2 (germline): MGHDK, SYGVNS.

J is TRBJ2-5 and V is TRBV9; 11 nucleotides align to TRBD2. This CDR3 has 15 amino acids. Germline V gene data show CDR1 as SGDLS and CDR2 as YYNGEE. J lost 2 bases, V lost 3 bases, and 3 bases had no gene match. CDR3 sequence: CASSDSGGAQETQYF. CDR3 coding DNA: TGTGCCAGCAGCGATAGCGGGGGGGCTCAAGAGACCCAGTACTTC. The variable domain in full, with the rest retrieved from reference TRBV9 and TRBJ2-5, is DSGVTQTPKHLITATGQRVTLRCSPRSGDLSVYWYQQSLDQGLQFLIQYYNGEERAKGNILERFSAQQFPDLHSELNLSSLELGDSALYFCASSDSGGAQETQYFGPGTRLLVL.

CDR3 coding DNA: TGTGCCAGCAGCCCTCCCGGGGGGGCCAGCACAGATACGCAGTATTTT. The encoded protein is CASSPPGGASTDTQYF. J is TRBJ2-3 and V is TRBV9; 8 nucleotides match TRBD2. The CDR3 consists of 16 residues. Looked up from germline, CDR1 is SGDLS and CDR2 is YYNGEE. J was trimmed by 0 bases and V by 4 bases; bases with no gene match: 7.

The V gene is TRBV2, the J gene TRBJ2-2, with a possible D match to TRBD1 (6 bases). The CDR3 length is 14 residues. The germline CDR1 and CDR2 sequences are SNHLY and FYNNEI. The V gene lost 6 bases and the J gene lost 6 bases, with 14 bases spanning the gap. Here the CDR3 reads CASRGYRDPGELFF. The CDR3 DNA reads as TGTGCCAGCAGGGGTTACAGGGACCCCGGGGAGCTGTTTTTT.